This is a list of T cell receptor beta chains from one sample in a study of T cell repertoires in cytomegalovirus infection. TCRdb re-derived calls from the reads in MiXCR, one entry per CDR3 protein. The sample has over 150,000 distinct CDR3 sequences, approximately 17% seen once. The sample taken for sequencing was CD8+ T cells from PBMCs. The receptors were gathered from a human donor in good health (CMV status not recorded). Some clones in this sample may be carry-over from other donors' samples. CDR3s include the opening cysteine and the closing phenylalanine or tryptophan. The D gene is left open where the match is weak. Clone size is stated in some rows and not others, as once, few, many or a class when expanded.

v_call	clone_size	j_call	d_call	cdr3_aa	cdr3_nt
TRBV12-3/TRBV12-4	few	TRBJ2-2	.	CASSYPVNTGELFF	TGTGCCAGCAGTTACCCAGTAAACACCGGGGAGCTGTTTTTT
TRBV20-1	few	TRBJ2-1	.	CSARYDQVGFGEQFF	TGCAGTGCTAGATATGACCAAGTGGGGTTCGGCGAGCAGTTCTTC
TRBV7-9	few	TRBJ2-7	.	CASSPPADLYEQYF	TGTGCCAGCAGCCCCCCGGCCGATCTCTACGAGCAGTACTTC
TRBV7-2	many	TRBJ2-7	.	CASSLPTGIISYEQYF	TGTGCCAGCAGCTTACCTACGGGTATCATCTCCTACGAGCAGTACTTC
TRBV2	few	TRBJ2-2	.	CASSEGEASNTGELFF	TGTGCCAGCAGTGAAGGGGAAGCATCGAACACCGGGGAGCTGTTTTTT
TRBV6-5	once	TRBJ1-5	.	CASGINAVSNQPQHF	TGTGCCAGCGGGATCAACGCGGTTAGCAATCAGCCCCAGCATTTT
TRBV4-3	few	TRBJ2-2	.	CASSIGGGPAGELFF	TGCGCCAGCTCCATAGGGGGGGGCCCTGCCGGGGAGCTGTTTTTT
TRBV12-5	.	TRBJ2-3	TRBD2	CASGKLAGGPTDTQYF	TGTGCTAGTGGTAAACTAGCGGGGGGACCCACAGATACGCAGTATTTT
TRBV28	few	TRBJ1-5	.	CASSPGDNNQPQHF	TGTGCCAGCAGCCCAGGGGACAATAATCAGCCCCAGCATTTT
TRBV7-2	few	TRBJ1-4	.	CASSTIRFGHEKLFF	TGTGCCAGCAGCACCATCCGGTTCGGACATGAAAAACTGTTTTTT
TRBV11-1	few	TRBJ2-7	.	CASKDSRARYEQYF	TGTGCCAGCAAGGACAGCCGGGCCCGCTACGAGCAGTACTTC
TRBV19	.	TRBJ2-1	.	CASSIGILAYNEQFF	TGTGCCAGTAGTATAGGAATCCTAGCGTACAATGAGCAGTTCTTC
TRBV7-9	few	TRBJ2-7	TRBD2	CASSPGGESYEQYF	TGTGCCAGCAGCCCCGGGGGGGAGTCATACGAGCAGTACTTC
TRBV14	.	TRBJ1-2	.	CASSPFQGVYGYTF	TGTGCCAGCAGCCCCTTCCAAGGAGTCTATGGCTACACCTTC
TRBV5-5	.	TRBJ2-5	TRBD1	CASSPTGSQETQYF	TGTGCCAGCAGCCCGACAGGGTCCCAAGAGACCCAGTACTTC
TRBV28	medium-sized	TRBJ1-6	TRBD1	CASIETGAYNSPLHF	TGTGCCAGCATCGAGACAGGGGCCTATAATTCACCCCTCCACTTT
TRBV14	few	TRBJ1-1	.	CASSQGPSGLIAEAFF	TGTGCCAGCAGCCAAGGCCCTTCAGGACTAATCGCTGAAGCTTTCTTT
TRBV18	.	TRBJ2-3	.	CASSLVTSTDTQYF	TGTGCCAGCTCCCTGGTAACTAGCACAGATACGCAGTATTTT
TRBV6-2/TRBV6-3	.	TRBJ1-6	TRBD1	CASTPNRGNSPLHF	TGTGCCAGCACCCCGAACAGGGGTAATTCACCCCTCCACTTT
TRBV2	few	TRBJ1-2	TRBD1	CATRTGSYGYTF	TGTGCCACCCGGACAGGGAGTTATGGCTACACCTTC
TRBV5-4	medium-sized	TRBJ1-1	.	CASSLKEVGTEAFF	TGTGCCAGCAGCTTGAAGGAGGTTGGGACTGAAGCTTTCTTT
TRBV7-2	many	TRBJ2-7	TRBD1	CASSSQQGIPSYEQYF	TGTGCCAGCAGCTCCCAACAGGGGATCCCTTCCTACGAGCAGTACTTC
TRBV4-3	once	TRBJ2-2	.	CASSQDMAGALTGELFF	TGCGCCAGCAGCCAAGATATGGCGGGGGCCCTCACCGGGGAGCTGTTTTTT
TRBV7-2	.	TRBJ2-4	TRBD1	CASSLRTGAKNIQYF	TGTGCCAGCAGCTTGCGGACAGGGGCCAAAAACATTCAGTACTTC
TRBV7-9	few	TRBJ2-1	TRBD2	CASGGGTSGGSSYNEQFF	TGTGCCAGCGGAGGGGGGACTAGCGGGGGGTCGTCCTACAATGAGCAGTTCTTC
TRBV12-3/TRBV12-4	.	TRBJ1-2	TRBD1	CASSAGTEGGYTF	TGTGCCAGCAGTGCCGGGACAGAAGGAGGCTACACCTTC
TRBV7-9	many	TRBJ2-7	TRBD1	CASSLGTGPYEQYF	TGTGCCAGCAGCTTAGGGACAGGACCCTACGAGCAGTACTTC
TRBV7-9	.	TRBJ1-4	.	CASSLTSGSTNEKLFF	TGTGCCAGCAGCTTAACAAGTGGTTCAACTAATGAAAAACTGTTTTTT
TRBV5-1	.	TRBJ2-1	.	CASSHDSFYNEQFF	TGCGCCAGCAGCCATGACAGTTTCTACAATGAGCAGTTCTTC
TRBV7-9	few	TRBJ1-2	TRBD1	CASSVVGQGIHGYTF	TGTGCCAGCAGCGTTGTGGGACAGGGGATCCATGGCTACACCTTC
TRBV28	few	TRBJ2-1	.	CASRAQPSYNEQFF	TGTGCCAGCCGGGCCCAACCCTCCTACAATGAGCAGTTCTTC
TRBV19	.	TRBJ1-1	.	CASSIGTMNTEAFF	TGTGCCAGTAGTATCGGGACCATGAACACTGAAGCTTTCTTT
TRBV6-2/TRBV6-3	few	TRBJ2-6	.	CASNPTSGANVLTF	TGTGCCAGCAACCCAACTTCTGGGGCCAACGTCCTGACTTTC
TRBV12-3/TRBV12-4	few	TRBJ2-7	.	CASSLSREQYF	TGTGCCAGCAGTTTAAGTCGCGAGCAGTACTTC
TRBV7-2	few	TRBJ1-5	.	CASSFRLEGGLSQPQHF	TGTGCCAGCAGCTTCCGGCTAGAGGGCGGCCTCAGTCAGCCCCAGCATTTT
TRBV7-9	.	TRBJ1-1	.	CASTSLQGGTEAFF	TGTGCCAGCACCTCCTTACAGGGCGGGACTGAAGCTTTCTTT
TRBV12-3/TRBV12-4	.	TRBJ2-6	.	CASSLGTGANVLTF	TGTGCCAGCAGTTTAGGGACTGGGGCCAACGTCCTGACTTTC
TRBV28	few	TRBJ1-2	.	CASSLFREPDEDYGYTF	TGTGCCAGCAGTTTATTCCGGGAGCCCGATGAAGACTATGGCTACACCTTC
TRBV7-2	.	TRBJ1-2	TRBD1	CASSFRDRGRDYGYTF	TGTGCCAGCAGCTTCCGGGACAGGGGGCGCGACTATGGCTACACCTTC
TRBV6-5	few	TRBJ2-4	TRBD1	CASRQGSESKNIQYF	TGTGCCAGCCGACAGGGGTCGGAGTCCAAAAACATTCAGTACTTC
TRBV4-1	many	TRBJ2-1	TRBD1	CASSPPGTANNEQFF	TGCGCCAGCAGCCCACCCGGGACAGCCAACAATGAGCAGTTCTTC